This T cell receptor (beta chain) is from a study of T cells in Graves' hyperthyroidism and ophthalmopathy. This clonotype showed up many times. What it binds is unknown. TCR beta CDR3 region amplification was performed from RNA transcripts. HTBI primers were used for first-round RT-PCR of the TCR CDR3. Each CDR3 protein is one row after TCRdb ran MiXCR on the multiplex PCR reads. The data show roughly 240,000 distinct CDR3 sequences, about a sixth seen once. Study-wide points: Model-based prediction identified ophthalmopathy a median approximately 6 months prior to its onset. The authors' 13 V-J model separated ophthalmopathy from stable hyperthyroidism.

Clinicians diagnosed patients from clinical symptoms, serum thyroxine and TRAb, thyroid ultrasound and orbital computed tomography. Germline trimming cut 6 bases from V and 0 bases from J; bases unmatched to any gene: 15. CDR3 length equals 20 residues. This chain connects TRBV12-3 or TRBV12-4 to TRBJ2-4, with 12 bases fitting TRBD2. The sample comprised blood. The clonotype originates from a woman between 18 and 29 years old with Graves' ophthalmopathy. The CDR3 nucleotides read TGTGCCAGCAGCCGCCTCACGACTAGCGGGAGAGTTCTAGCCAAAAACATTCAGTACTTC. Translating gives CASSRLTTSGRVLAKNIQYF.